This T cell receptor (beta chain) was obtained from a study of T-cell reconstitution after alpha-beta-depleted transplantation in children. Overall study findings and caveats: Diversity and T-cell counts at one year after transplant derived mostly from new T cells. Reportedly, only several hundred clones from non-depleted graft cells drove alpha-beta T-cell counts at about two months.

This clonotype was observed a few times. Its antigen remains unknown. V dropped 1 base and J dropped 8 bases, with 6 bases sitting between them. This CDR3 has 12 residues. Germline V lookup: CDR1 LGHNA, CDR2 YNFKEQ. For TCRbeta, the library was prepared with unique molecular identifiers. In TCRdb, the PCR reads were re-called with MiXCR into one record per CDR3 protein. The table lists about 980,000 distinct CDR3 sequences, under 30% of them singletons. The chain combines TRBV4-2 with TRBJ2-1; D unresolved. The sample was PBMCs, mostly from graft donor cells, taken 360 days after TCRalphabeta/CD19-depleted stem cell transplant. This clonotype was sampled from a boy less than two years old who had a stem cell transplant for SCID, so the T cells may come from the graft donor. In DNA form, the CDR3 reads TGTGCCAGCAGCCAAGGTAACTATGAGCAGTTCTTC. It codes for CASSQGNYEQFF.